What follows are 18 T cell receptor beta chains derived from one specimen sequenced in a study of T cells in Graves' hyperthyroidism and ophthalmopathy. Regions amplified from RNA transcripts were the TCR beta CDR3 regions. With the HTBI primer set, the TCR CDR3 went through a first round of RT-PCR. TCRdb processed the multiplex PCR reads anew with MiXCR; each CDR3 protein has one entry. Found here are more than 600,000 distinct CDR3 sequences, around 17% of them singletons; the top ten hold roughly 8%. Sequencing input: blood. These receptor sequences come from a man younger than 35 with Graves' hyperthyroidism.

This chain links TRBV6-1 with TRBJ2-7; possible D gene TRBD2, 5 bases. The CDR3 contains 13 residues. V was clipped by 6 bases and J by 2 bases, with 11 bases between them. The germline gives CDR1 MNHNS, CDR2 SASEGT. CDR3 region: CASSWGAPYEQYF. The CDR3 DNA sequence: TGTGCCAGCAGCTGGGGAGCCCCCTACGAGCAGTACTTC.

The genes are TRBV5-8 and TRBJ1-2; D may be TRBD1 (6 bases). V shed 4 bases and J shed 3 bases, with 10 bases lying between them. Germline CDR1 SGHTS, CDR2 YDEGEE. There are 13 residues in the CDR3. The CDR3 nucleotides read TGTGCCAGCAGCCTGGGACACGACTATGGCTACACCTTC. It codes for CASSLGHDYGYTF.

A few counts support this clonotype. The CDR3 DNA sequence: TGTGCCATCAGTGGAAAGGGAGCGGGAGATTCCTACAATGAGCAGTTCTTC. Translated, it gives CAISGKGAGDSYNEQFF. This chain connects TRBV10-3 to TRBJ2-1; 8 nucleotides agree with TRBD2. The junction had 9 bases not matched to a gene; V was cut back by 4 bases and J by 1 base. Germline-derived CDR1 and CDR2 are ENHRY and SYGVKD. The CDR3 contains 17 residues.

This clonotype came up many times. The CDR3 region is CAIRVTIAGTGGYEQYF. The CDR3 DNA reads TGTGCCATCAGGGTAACCATAGCCGGGACAGGGGGCTACGAGCAGTACTTC. The chain combines TRBV10-3 with TRBJ2-7, with TRBD1 identical over 11 bases. J lost 3 bases, V lost 6 bases, and 13 bases had no gene match. Germline CDR1 and CDR2: ENHRY and SYGVKD. There are 17 residues in the CDR3.

This clonotype appeared many times. The chain uses TRBV5-5 and TRBJ2-7, with D maybe TRBD1 (5 bases). Deletions cut 4 bases from V and 2 bases from J, with 7 bases between. The CDR3 covers 12 residues. Germline CDR1 SGHKS, CDR2 YYEKEE (reference sequence). The CDR3 protein is CASSPQAYEQYF. CDR3 sequence (DNA): TGTGCCAGCAGCCCACAGGCCTACGAGCAGTACTTC.

The sample holds a few counts of this clonotype. The gene calls are TRBV19 and TRBJ1-5; TRBD1 matches at 9 bases. Trimming cost V 5 bases and J 0 bases; bases outside gene matches: 11. Looked up from germline, CDR1 is LNHDA and CDR2 is SQIVND (reference sequence). This CDR3 contains 18 residues. The CDR3 region has the DNA TGTGCCAGTAGTGCCGGGACAGGGCTATCTTATAGCAATCAGCCCCAGCATTTT. Residues: CASSAGTGLSYSNQPQHF. The full variable domain, with the rest looked up from reference TRBV19 and TRBJ1-5, is DGGITQSPKYLFRKEGQNVTLSCEQNLNHDAMYWYRQDPGQGLRLIYYSQIVNDFQKGDIAEGYSVSREKKESFPLTVTSAQKNPTAFYLCASSAGTGLSYSNQPQHFGDGTRLSIL.

This clonotype was recorded at least ten times. The V call is TRBV7-2, the J call TRBJ2-1; 7 nucleotides line up with TRBD2. The CDR3 length is 16 residues. Losses at the gene ends were 7 bases for V and 0 bases for J; bases not matched to a gene: 9. The germline V gene encodes CDR1 SGHTA and CDR2 FQGNSA. The CDR3 bases are TGTGCCAGCATCCCTGAAAGCGGGAACTCCTACAATGAGCAGTTCTTC. This gives the protein CASIPESGNSYNEQFF.

This clonotype was seen ten or more times. The chain carries TRBV6-6 and TRBJ2-6; 9 positions agree with TRBD2. The CDR3 sequence is 18 residues long. The V and J ends lost 2 bases and 0 bases, in that order; junction bases with no gene match: 5. Germline V gene lookup returns CDR1 MNHNY and CDR2 SVGAGI (reference sequence). CDR3: CASSYGLAGNSGANVLTF. In nucleotides, the CDR3 is TGTGCCAGCAGTTACGGGCTAGCGGGGAACTCTGGGGCCAACGTCCTGACTTTC.

The table lists this clonotype with many counts. This chain connects TRBV24-1 to TRBJ2-3; D possibly uses TRBD1 or TRBD2 (6 bases each). The CDR3 runs to 14 residues. Trimming removed 3 bases from V and 2 bases from J, with 8 bases in between. Germline CDR1 KGHDR, CDR2 SFDVKD. The DNA of the CDR3 is TGTGCCACCAGTGATACGGGGGCCACAGATACGCAGTATTTT. As protein: CATSDTGATDTQYF.

This clonotype has at least ten counts. The chain joins TRBV11-1 to TRBJ2-1; D perhaps matches TRBD2 (6 bases). Between the trimmed V and J ends, which lost 4 bases and 6 bases, there was a span of 19 bases. The germline CDR1 and CDR2 sequences are SGHAT and FQDESV (reference sequence). The CDR3 consists of 16 residues. The CDR3 is CASSSVDHGTPNEQFF. The CDR3 nucleotides are TGTGCCAGCAGCTCAGTCGACCATGGGACTCCCAATGAGCAGTTCTTC. Combining the CDR3 with reference TRBV11-1 and TRBJ2-1 gives the whole variable domain EAEVAQSPRYKITEKSQAVAFWCDPISGHATLYWYRQILGQGPELLVQFQDESVVDDSQLPKDRFSAERLKGVDSTLKIQPAELGDSAMYLCASSSVDHGTPNEQFFGPGTRLTVL.

The chain recombines TRBV7-8 with TRBJ2-2, with 7 bases aligning to TRBD1. This CDR3 has 16 amino acids. The ends lost 4 bases at V and 5 bases at J; junction bases unmatched: 10. Per the germline V gene, CDR1 is SGHVS and CDR2 is FQNEAQ. The chain's CDR3 is CASSSSRQGWTGELFF. The CDR3 DNA sequence: TGTGCCAGCAGCTCTTCCCGACAGGGTTGGACCGGGGAGCTGTTTTTT.

V usage is TRBV6-5 and J usage is TRBJ2-1; TRBD2 aligns across 10 bases. CDR1 and CDR2 from the germline V gene are MNHEY and SVGAGI. The length of the CDR3 is 15 residues. V shed 2 bases, J shed 7 bases, and the junction held 5 bases outside the gene matches. The CDR3, as DNA: TGTGCCAGCAGTTACCAGCCTAGCGGGAGTAATGAGCAGTTCTTC. Translating gives CASSYQPSGSNEQFF.

The J gene is TRBJ2-7, the V gene TRBV4-1; no clear D gene. The CDR3 has 13 residues. V shed 1 base and J shed 7 bases, with 11 bases lying between them. Germline values: CDR1 MGHRA, CDR2 YSYEKL. CDR3 in DNA: TGCGCCAGCAGCCAAGTAAAGGGCGGTGAGCAGTACTTC. Translation gives CASSQVKGGEQYF.

At least ten counts were recorded for this clonotype. The V gene is TRBV5-1, the J gene TRBJ2-7; no firm D call. Germline V gene sequence: CDR1 SGHRS, CDR2 YFSETQ. CDR3 length: 12 residues. With 5 bases removed from V and 5 bases from J, the gap between germline ends came to 11 bases. CDR3 nucleotide sequence: TGCGCCAGCAGGGCCTCTGGTCACGAGCAGTACTTC. As protein: CASRASGHEQYF.

This clonotype was counted many times. The V call is TRBV5-8, the J call TRBJ1-1; 8 bases align to TRBD1. CDR1 and CDR2 from the germline V gene are SGHTS and YDEGEE. The V gene end was trimmed by 4 bases and the J gene end by 11 bases; junction bases not matched to a gene: 7. The CDR3 length is 12 residues. In DNA form, the CDR3 reads TGTGCCAGCAGCCCATGGACAGGGAGGGCTTTCTTT. The encoded protein is CASSPWTGRAFF.

This clonotype came up many times. The CDR3 here is CASPDSDRAGETQYF. The CDR3 region has the DNA TGTGCCAGCCCCGACTCGGACAGGGCCGGTGAGACCCAGTACTTC. V and J are TRBV2 and TRBJ2-5, with 8 bases lining up with TRBD1. V was pared by 8 bases and J by 5 bases, with 13 bases of the junction left unmatched. The CDR3 has 15 amino acids. Per germline, CDR1 SNHLY and CDR2 FYNNEI.

The V and J genes are TRBV6-2 or TRBV6-3 and TRBJ2-5; 11 bases are shared with TRBD1. The CDR3 loop spans 14 amino acids. With 9 bases clipped from V and 0 bases from J, the junction kept 3 bases outside the gene matches. The germline V gene has CDR1 MNHEY and CDR2 SVGEGT. The CDR3 region has the DNA TGTGCCAGTCGGACAGGGGGCAACCAAGAGACCCAGTACTTC. It codes for CASRTGGNQETQYF.

This clonotype showed up many times. The rearrangement joins TRBV6-2 or TRBV6-3 to TRBJ2-7; D is unresolved. In germline, CDR1 is MNHEY, CDR2 SVGEGT. The CDR3 spans 12 residues. V lost 5 bases and J 3 bases, leaving 8 bases between the germline ends. DNA for the CDR3: TGTGCCAGCAGTCCGGACCACTACGAGCAGTACTTC. Amino acids: CASSPDHYEQYF.